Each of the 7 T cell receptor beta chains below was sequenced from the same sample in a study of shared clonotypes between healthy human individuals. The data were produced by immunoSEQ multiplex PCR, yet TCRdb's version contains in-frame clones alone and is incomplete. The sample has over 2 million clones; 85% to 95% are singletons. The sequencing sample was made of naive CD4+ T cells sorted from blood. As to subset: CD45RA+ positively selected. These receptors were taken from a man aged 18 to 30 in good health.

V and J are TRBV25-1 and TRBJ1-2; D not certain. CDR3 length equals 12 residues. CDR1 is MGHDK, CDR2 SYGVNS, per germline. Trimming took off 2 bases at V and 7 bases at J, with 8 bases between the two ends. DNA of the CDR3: TGTGCCAGCAGTGAAGGCCTCCGTGGCTACACCTTC. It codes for CASSEGLRGYTF.

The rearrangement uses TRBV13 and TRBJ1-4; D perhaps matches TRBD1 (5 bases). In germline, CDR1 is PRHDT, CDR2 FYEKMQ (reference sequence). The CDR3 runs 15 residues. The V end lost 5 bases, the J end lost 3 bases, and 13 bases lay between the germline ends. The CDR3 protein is CASSLGRGPNEKLFF. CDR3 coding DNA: TGTGCCAGCAGCCTCGGGAGGGGTCCTAATGAAAAACTGTTTTTT.

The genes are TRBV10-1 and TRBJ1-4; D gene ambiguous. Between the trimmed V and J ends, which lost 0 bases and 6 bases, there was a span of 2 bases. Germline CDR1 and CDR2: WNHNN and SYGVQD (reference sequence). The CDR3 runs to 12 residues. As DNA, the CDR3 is TGCGCCAGCAGTGAGTCCGATGAAAAACTGTTTTTT. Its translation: CASSESDEKLFF.

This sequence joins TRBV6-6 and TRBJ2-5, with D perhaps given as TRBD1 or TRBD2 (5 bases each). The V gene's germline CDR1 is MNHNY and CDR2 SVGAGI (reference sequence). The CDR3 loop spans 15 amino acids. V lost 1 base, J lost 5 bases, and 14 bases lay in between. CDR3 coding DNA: TGTGCCAGCAGTTACTTCGAGGGGCGCGGGGAGACCCAGTACTTC. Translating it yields CASSYFEGRGETQYF.

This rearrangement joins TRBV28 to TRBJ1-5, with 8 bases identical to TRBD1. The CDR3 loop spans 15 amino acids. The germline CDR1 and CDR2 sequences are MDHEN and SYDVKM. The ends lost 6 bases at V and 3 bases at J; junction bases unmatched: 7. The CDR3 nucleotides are TGTGCCAGCAGCCGGGGGACAGGCCTCAATCAGCCCCAGCATTTT. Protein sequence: CASSRGTGLNQPQHF. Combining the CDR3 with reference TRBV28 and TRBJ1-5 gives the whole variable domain DVKVTQSSRYLVKRTGEKVFLECVQDMDHENMFWYRQDPGLGLRLIYFSYDVKMKEKGDIPEGYSVSREKKERFSLILESASTNQTSMYLCASSRGTGLNQPQHFGDGTRLSIL.

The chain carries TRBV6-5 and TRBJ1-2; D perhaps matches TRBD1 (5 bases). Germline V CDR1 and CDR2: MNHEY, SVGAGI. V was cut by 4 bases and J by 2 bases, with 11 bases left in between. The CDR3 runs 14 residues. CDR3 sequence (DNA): TGTGCCAGCAGTTCCGGGGCCCTCAACTATGGCTACACCTTC. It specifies CASSSGALNYGYTF.

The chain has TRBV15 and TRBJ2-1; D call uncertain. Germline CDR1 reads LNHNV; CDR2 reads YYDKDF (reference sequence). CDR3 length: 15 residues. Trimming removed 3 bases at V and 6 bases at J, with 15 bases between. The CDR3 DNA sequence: TGTGCCACCAGCAGGACAAGGGCCCTGATCAATGAGCAGTTCTTC. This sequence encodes CATSRTRALINEQFF.